This T cell receptor (beta chain) was identified in a study of T-cell memory formation after mild COVID-19. Via MiXCR, TCRdb re-called the 5' RACE reads, giving one row per CDR3 protein. The repertoire holds hundreds of thousands of distinct CDR3 sequences, less than 25% seen once, with approximately 8.4% in the top ten. Notes on the study in general: Clones contracting across day 15 to 85 had a balanced CD4/CD8 profile; later expanding clones leaned CD4+.

As to this clonotype: What it binds is unknown.

The CDR3 contains 17 residues. Per germline, CDR1 SGHRS and CDR2 YFSETQ. V was shortened by 0 bases and J by 0 bases, with 14 bases between the two germline ends. Specimen: PBMCs or a T cell subset sorted from them (not recorded which). The sequence derives from an adult woman who had mild COVID-19 (a few samples of this study predate the infection). Cell type and time point are not known. The V call is TRBV5-1, the J call TRBJ2-3; D perhaps matches TRBD1 (5 bases). The CDR3 bases are TGCGCCAGCAGCTTGGCCCGTCAGGACACTAGCACAGATACGCAGTATTTT. It translates to CASSLARQDTSTDTQYF.